The rows below give T cell receptor beta chains drawn from one sample of a study of blood T cell repertoires in COVID-19. Here immunoSEQ multiplex PCR was the method, and the copy in TCRdb shows in-frame clones only, minus some. Among fewer than 200,000 clones, 80% to 85% were seen once, and the ten largest hold roughly 9.2%. The source material was peripheral blood. These receptor sequences come from a woman aged 80 or over with active or convalescent COVID-19. CDR3s include the opening cysteine and the closing phenylalanine or tryptophan. The order of the fields is J gene, V gene, D gene, clone size, CDR3 protein, CDR3 DNA. D genes are given only for firm matches. Clone size is stated in some rows and not others, as once, few, many or a class when expanded.

>TRBJ1-2|TRBV6-5|-|-
CASSYSGSGGYTF
TGTGCCAGCAGTTACTCGGGGAGTGGTGGCTACACCTTC
>TRBJ2-2|TRBV19|TRBD1|-
CASSWTGVGELFF
TGTGCCAGTAGTTGGACAGGGGTCGGGGAGCTGTTTTTT
>TRBJ1-1|TRBV19|TRBD1|few
CATQGQGFQNTEAFF
TGTGCCACCCAAGGACAGGGATTCCAGAACACTGAAGCTTTCTTT
>TRBJ1-2|TRBV9|TRBD1|few
CASSTGGYGYTF
TGTGCCAGCAGCACAGGGGGTTATGGCTACACCTTC
>TRBJ2-2|TRBV10-2|TRBD2|-
CASTGGSGGAGTGELFF
TGCGCCAGCACCGGGGGTAGCGGGGGGGCGGGCACCGGGGAGCTGTTTTTT
>TRBJ1-2|TRBV28|TRBD1|-
CASSTGQGADGYTF
TGTGCCAGCAGCACGGGACAGGGGGCTGATGGCTACACCTTC
>TRBJ2-3|TRBV10-3|TRBD2|-
CAISEPGLAGGIGTDTQYF
TGTGCCATCAGTGAACCCGGACTAGCGGGGGGAATAGGTACAGATACGCAGTATTTT
>TRBJ1-1|TRBV9|-|-
CASSVEGGATEAFF
TGTGCCAGCAGCGTAGAAGGGGGGGCCACTGAAGCTTTCTTT
>TRBJ1-3|TRBV19|-|-
CASRPTGISGNTIYF
TGTGCCAGTAGGCCCACAGGGATCTCCGGAAACACCATATATTTT
>TRBJ2-7|TRBV10-1|TRBD2|-
CARDTLAGGREQYF
TGCGCCAGGGATACTCTAGCGGGGGGGCGCGAGCAGTACTTC
>TRBJ1-1|TRBV9|TRBD1|once
CASSVRGWGTGDTEAFF
TGTGCCAGCAGCGTGCGTGGTTGGGGGACAGGGGATACTGAAGCTTTCTTT
>TRBJ2-5|TRBV19|-|-
CASRLTEVQQETQYF
TGTGCCAGTAGGCTAACGGAGGTTCAACAAGAGACCCAGTACTTC
>TRBJ1-2|TRBV19|-|-
CASSTRTVYGYTF
TGTGCCAGTAGTACTCGGACAGTCTATGGCTACACCTTC
>TRBJ1-6|TRBV14|TRBD1|-
CASSQRGQGMTPLHF
TGTGCCAGCAGCCAGAGGGGACAGGGGATGACACCCCTCCACTTT
>TRBJ1-2|TRBV6-5|TRBD1|-
CASSRDRDYGYTF
TGTGCCAGCAGCCGGGACAGGGACTATGGCTACACCTTC
>TRBJ1-2|TRBV27|-|-
CASGRPGHSNYGYTF
TGTGCCAGCGGACGCCCGGGACATTCGAACTATGGCTACACCTTC
>TRBJ2-2|TRBV4-2|-|-
CASSQGGGELFF
TGTGCCAGCAGCCAAGGAGGTGGGGAGCTGTTTTTT
>TRBJ1-1|TRBV18|-|-
CASSPAGNTEAFF
TGTGCCAGCTCACCCGCCGGGAACACTGAAGCTTTCTTT
>TRBJ2-4|TRBV18|TRBD2|-
CASSVSSGVDRLAKNIQYF
TGTGCCAGCTCAGTCTCTAGCGGGGTGGACCGACTAGCCAAAAACATTCAGTACTTC
>TRBJ2-3|TRBV7-6|-|-
CASAGGFLTDTQYF
TGTGCCAGCGCTGGGGGGTTCCTCACAGATACGCAGTATTTT
>TRBJ2-7|TRBV7-2|TRBD2|few
CASGQRSGSRIYEQYF
TGTGCCAGCGGTCAACGTAGCGGGAGCCGAATATACGAGCAGTACTTC
>TRBJ2-7|TRBV5-4|-|-
CASSFRTTNDEQYF
TGTGCCAGCAGCTTCCGGACTACCAATGACGAGCAGTACTTC
>TRBJ1-2|TRBV4-2|-|-
CASSREGDYGYTF
TGTGCCAGCAGCCGCGAGGGGGACTATGGCTACACCTTC
>TRBJ2-2|TRBV15|-|-
CATSRDGPNTGELFF
TGTGCCACCAGCAGAGATGGGCCGAACACCGGGGAGCTGTTTTTT
>TRBJ1-1|TRBV5-1|-|-
CASSPARGGTEAFF
TGCGCCAGCAGCCCGGCTAGGGGGGGGACTGAAGCTTTCTTT
>TRBJ1-2|TRBV6-4|-|few
CASSAGADYGYTF
TGTGCCAGCAGTGCAGGGGCCGACTATGGCTACACCTTC
>TRBJ1-1|TRBV7-9|TRBD1|-
CASSLSGGNTEAFF
TGTGCCAGCAGCTTATCAGGGGGCAACACTGAAGCTTTCTTT
>TRBJ2-2|TRBV10-3|TRBD2|-
CAISQIPTSGSNTGELFF
TGTGCCATCAGTCAGATTCCGACTAGCGGGAGCAACACCGGGGAGCTGTTTTTT
>TRBJ2-1|TRBV30|TRBD1|-
CAWSVQTGDHRNEQFF
TGTGCCTGGAGTGTACAAACAGGGGATCATAGGAATGAGCAGTTCTTC
>TRBJ1-6|TRBV7-2|-|-
CASSGDSHNSPLHF
TGTGCCAGCAGCGGAGACAGCCATAATTCACCCCTCCACTTT
>TRBJ1-1|TRBV27|TRBD1|-
CASSPTLGTGNTEAFF
TGTGCCAGCAGTCCGACCCTAGGGACAGGGAACACTGAAGCTTTCTTT
>TRBJ1-2|TRBV6-1|-|few
CASSEVQGWSDYGYTF
TGTGCCAGCAGTGAAGTACAGGGTTGGAGTGACTATGGCTACACCTTC
>TRBJ1-1|TRBV7-9|TRBD1|-
CASSIGQGTEAFF
TGTGCCAGCAGCATCGGACAGGGAACTGAAGCTTTCTTT
>TRBJ2-1|TRBV7-9|TRBD1|-
CASSYRLTGGRSYNEQFF
TGTGCCAGCAGCTATCGACTGACAGGGGGCCGGTCCTACAATGAGCAGTTCTTC
>TRBJ1-4|TRBV14|-|-
CASSLRGAANEKLFF
TGTGCCAGCAGCCTGCGGGGCGCAGCTAATGAAAAACTGTTTTTT
>TRBJ2-2|TRBV7-8|TRBD2|-
CASSLTSGGAYTGELFF
TGTGCCAGCAGCTTAACTAGCGGGGGGGCATACACCGGGGAGCTGTTTTTT
>TRBJ2-5|TRBV9|TRBD2|-
CASSAEAGGQYF
TGTGCCAGCAGCGCCGAAGCGGGGGGCCAGTACTTC
>TRBJ2-7|TRBV6-2/TRBV6-3|TRBD1|-
CASSMGQAFYEQYF
TGTGCCAGCAGTATGGGACAGGCCTTCTACGAGCAGTACTTC
>TRBJ1-1|TRBV6-6|-|-
CASSYPNVRSSTEAFF
TGTGCCAGCAGTTACCCTAACGTGAGGTCTAGTACTGAAGCTTTCTTT
>TRBJ1-1|TRBV11-2|TRBD1|-
CASSSRGGAKMNTEAFF
TGTGCCAGCAGCTCCCGAGGGGGCGCAAAGATGAACACTGAAGCTTTCTTT